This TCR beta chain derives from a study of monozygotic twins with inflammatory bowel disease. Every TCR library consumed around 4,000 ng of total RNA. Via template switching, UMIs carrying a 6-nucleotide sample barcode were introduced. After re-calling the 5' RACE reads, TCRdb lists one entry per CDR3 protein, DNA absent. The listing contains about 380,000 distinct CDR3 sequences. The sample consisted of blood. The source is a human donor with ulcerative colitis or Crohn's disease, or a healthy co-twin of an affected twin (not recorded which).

The CDR3 reads CASSISGQGNYGYTF. This chain uses TRBV6-2 or TRBV6-3 with TRBJ1-2; there is no DNA to check the TCRdb D call of TRBD1. CDR3 size: 15 residues. Germline V CDR1 and CDR2: MNHEY, SVGEGT.